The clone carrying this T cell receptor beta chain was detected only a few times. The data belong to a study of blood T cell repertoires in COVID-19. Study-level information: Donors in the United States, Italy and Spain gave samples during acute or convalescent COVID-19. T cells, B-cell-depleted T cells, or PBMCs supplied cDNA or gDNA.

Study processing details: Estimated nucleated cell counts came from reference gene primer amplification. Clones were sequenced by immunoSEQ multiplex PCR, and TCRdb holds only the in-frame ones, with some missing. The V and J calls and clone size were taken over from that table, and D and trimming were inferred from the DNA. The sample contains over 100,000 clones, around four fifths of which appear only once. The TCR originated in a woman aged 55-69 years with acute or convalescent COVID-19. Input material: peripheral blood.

The CDR3: CASKQGPNSYEQYF. The CDR3, as DNA: TGTGCCAGCAAACAGGGACCCAACTCCTACGAGCAGTACTTC. V is TRBV6-4 and J is TRBJ2-7, with a weak D call TRBD1 (6 bases). The CDR3 extends over 14 amino acids. V was cut by 7 bases and J by 0 bases, with 13 bases left in between. Per germline, CDR1 MRHNA and CDR2 SNTAGT.